This T cell receptor beta chain was found in a study of CD8 T cells in Susac syndrome. TCR beta sequencing was performed on blood CD8+ and CD4+ T cells. Random hexamers were used to reverse transcribe about 0.45 to 1 ug of RNA. Multiplex PCR with immunoSEQ amplified the TCR beta CDR3 across 54 Vbeta and 13 Jbeta. MiXCR, run by TCRdb on the immunoSEQ multiplex PCR reads, gives a single entry per CDR3 protein. This sample has roughly 400,000 distinct CDR3 sequences, with about 85% found just once. This clonotype has just one count. Per the germline V gene, CDR1 is GTSNPN and CDR2 is SVGIG (reference sequence). Deletions cut 8 bases from V and 4 bases from J, with 17 bases between. The CDR3 sequence is 13 residues long.

The sample consisted of CD8+ T cells from PBMCs. The V and J genes are TRBV30 and TRBJ1-2; D remains unclear. The source is a human donor with multiple sclerosis. The CDR3 is CALVLAGGYGYTF. The CDR3 DNA reads TGTGCCCTCGTCTTAGCGGGAGGCTATGGCTACACCTTC.